These 13 T cell receptor beta chains share one sample of origin, sequenced in a study of OX40 agonist ivuxolimab in advanced cancers. TCRdb's copy holds only in-frame clones and misses some; the assay was immunoSEQ multiplex PCR. The sample lists around 40,000 clones; around 80% were seen once. The sample consisted of CD4+ or CD8+ T cells sorted from blood, taken in a trial of the OX40 agonist ivuxolimab. The receptors stem from an adult with an advanced solid tumor such as melanoma, head and neck, liver or kidney cancer.

The chain carries TRBV4-2 and TRBJ2-3, with 9 bases lining up with TRBD1. The CDR3 contains 15 residues. Germline V gene sequence: CDR1 LGHNA, CDR2 YNFKEQ. The J segment lost 6 bases and the V segment lost 0 bases, leaving 4 bases of the junction unmatched. Here the CDR3 reads CASSQDDRGRDTQYF. The CDR3 region has the DNA TGTGCCAGCAGCCAAGATGACAGGGGGAGGGATACGCAGTATTTT.

This clone is termed medium-sized (0.01 to 0.1%). The rearrangement uses TRBV5-1 and TRBJ2-5; perhaps D is TRBD1 or TRBD2 (5 bases each). The CDR3 contains 13 residues. Germline assignment: CDR1 SGHRS and CDR2 YFSETQ. Trimming took 0 bases from V and 5 from J, leaving 8 bases between them. CDR3 sequence: CASSLGGRETQYF. CDR3 in DNA: TGCGCCAGCAGCTTGGGGGGACGGGAGACCCAGTACTTC.

The genes are TRBV2 and TRBJ2-1, with TRBD2 matching 14 bases. There are 16 residues in the CDR3. From germline, CDR1 is SNHLY and CDR2 FYNNEI. J was trimmed by 7 bases and V by 7 bases; bases with no gene match: 9. The chain's CDR3 is CASTSRGTSGRNEQFF. In DNA, the CDR3 is TGTGCCAGCACCTCAAGGGGGACTAGCGGGAGAAATGAGCAGTTCTTC.

V usage is TRBV15 and J usage is TRBJ1-2; perhaps TRBD1 as D (6 bases). This CDR3 region has 13 residues. V lost 1 base, J lost 7 bases, and 10 bases lay in between. The germline V gene encodes CDR1 LNHNV and CDR2 YYDKDF (reference sequence). Here the CDR3 reads CATSRVGGFGYTF. In nucleotides, the CDR3 is TGTGCCACCAGCAGAGTCGGGGGCTTTGGCTACACCTTC.

The gene calls are TRBV6-5 and TRBJ2-5, with 7 bases aligning to TRBD1. Germline loops: CDR1 MNHEY, CDR2 SVGAGI. The CDR3 extends over 13 amino acids. Germline trimming cut 5 bases from V and 6 bases from J; bases unmatched to any gene: 6. Here the CDR3 reads CASSDRERKTQYF. CDR3 coding DNA: TGTGCCAGCAGTGACAGGGAGAGGAAGACCCAGTACTTC.

J is TRBJ2-7 and V is TRBV27, with D possibly matching TRBD1 (5 bases). Germline V CDR1 and CDR2: MNHEY, SMNVEV (reference sequence). With 2 bases removed from V and 3 bases from J, the gap between germline ends came to 20 bases. The CDR3 spans 17 residues. CDR3 coding DNA: TGTGCCAGCAGTTTAATCTCCCGCCCCGGACAAGTCTACGAGCAGTACTTC. Amino acids: CASSLISRPGQVYEQYF.

The chain has TRBV2 and TRBJ1-2; D remains unclear. The germline gives CDR1 SNHLY, CDR2 FYNNEI. The CDR3 contains 11 residues. Trimming left V 6 bases short and J 4 bases short, with 6 bases between. CDR3 protein: CASREIYGYTF. CDR3 coding DNA: TGTGCCAGCAGGGAGATCTATGGCTACACCTTC.

CDR3 bases: TGTGCCAGCAGTTACTCATTAGGTAGAGGTGAGCAGTTCTTC. Its translation is CASSYSLGRGEQFF. The V gene is TRBV6-6, the J gene TRBJ2-1; D is undetermined. This CDR3 region has 14 residues. Germline loops: CDR1 MNHNY, CDR2 SVGAGI (reference sequence). Between the trimmed V and J ends, which lost 0 bases and 9 bases, there was a span of 12 bases.

This rearrangement joins TRBV4-1 to TRBJ2-7; D may be TRBD2 (6 bases). The CDR3 is 13 amino acids. Between the trimmed V and J ends, which lost 3 bases and 6 bases, there was a span of 12 bases. CDR1 is MGHRA, CDR2 YSYEKL, per germline. The DNA of the CDR3 is TGCGCCAGCAGCCAGCCTAGCGTCGGCGAGCAGTACTTC. Translated, it gives CASSQPSVGEQYF.

This chain joins TRBV2 and TRBJ2-7; TRBD1 is a possible D gene (5 bases). The germline gives CDR1 SNHLY, CDR2 FYNNEI. Trimming stripped 6 bases from V and 0 bases from J, with 12 bases between. This CDR3 spans 14 amino acids. The CDR3, as DNA: TGTGCCAGCAGCAGGTTAGGGGACTCCTACGAGCAGTACTTC. Protein: CASSRLGDSYEQYF.

This clone was seen more than once but under ten times. The chain links TRBV5-4 to TRBJ2-1; no clear D gene. The CDR3 is 14 residues long. V dropped 2 bases and J dropped 6 bases, with 12 bases sitting between them. The V gene's germline CDR1 is SGHNT and CDR2 YYREEE (reference sequence). In nucleotides, the CDR3 is TGTGCCAGCAGCTTAGACATGTTGGGCAATGAGCAGTTCTTC. This codes for CASSLDMLGNEQFF.

This clone came up a few times. The chain recombines TRBV7-3 with TRBJ1-1; TRBD1 is a possible D gene (5 bases). Trimming stripped 5 bases from V and 1 base from J, with 14 bases between. Germline CDR1 SGHTA, CDR2 FQGTGA. This CDR3 comprises 15 residues. This CDR3 is CASSPSSTENTEAFF. DNA for the CDR3: TGTGCCAGCAGCCCCTCATCGACAGAGAACACTGAAGCTTTCTTT.

This clone has a handful of counts. The chain is built from TRBV6-5 and TRBJ1-2; weak D call: TRBD1 (6 bases). The germline V gene encodes CDR1 MNHEY and CDR2 SVGAGI. Trimming removed 5 bases at V and 0 bases at J, with 10 bases between. CDR3 length equals 14 residues. CDR3 region: CASSVDRSNYGYTF. Here the CDR3 DNA reads TGTGCCAGCAGTGTGGACAGATCTAACTATGGCTACACCTTC.